These 12 T cell receptor beta chains were all obtained from the same sample, sequenced in a study of T cell repertoires in cytomegalovirus infection (dated by TCRdb to between 2018 and 2020). This specimen's treatment or condition label, per the study, means: in vitro stimulation with specific CMV peptide epitopes to enrich CMV-specific T cells. For these receptors, no antigen is known. Reads for this sample came from an Illumina HiSeq 1500. In-frame beta chains were kept once TCRdb had trimmed the public reads at Q25 with fastp and called clones with MiXCR. Every CDR3 protein is listed once, alongside the most common genes and DNA of its rows. The sample profile shows some 130,000 distinct CDR3 sequences; more than 25% of them were found once. The ten top clones hold roughly 50% of the sample. Sample: CD8+ T cells from cultured PBMCs, taken from culture after CMV antigen stimulation. The receptors shown here come from a human donor in good health (CMV status not recorded). Some clones in this sample may be carry-over from other donors' samples.

V gene TRBV12-3 or TRBV12-4 combines with J gene TRBJ2-1; D remains unclear. V lost 6 bases to trimming and J lost 4 bases, with 13 bases between them. The CDR3 sequence is 14 residues long. The CDR3 DNA reads TGTGCCAGCAGGATTACTTTGCGGTACAATGAGCAGTTCTTC. This codes for CASRITLRYNEQFF.

The V and J genes are TRBV12-3 or TRBV12-4 and TRBJ2-2, with 9 nucleotides matching TRBD1. There are 15 residues in the CDR3. J lost 0 bases, V lost 5 bases, and 1 base had no gene match. CDR3 amino acids: CASSTGGANTGELFF. The CDR3 DNA reads as TGTGCCAGCAGTACAGGGGGCGCGAACACCGGGGAGCTGTTTTTT.

The chain is built from TRBV6-2 or TRBV6-3 and TRBJ1-3; possibly TRBD1 for D (6 bases). Germline V CDR1 and CDR2: MNHEY, SVGEGT. This CDR3 has 15 residues. V was clipped by 6 bases and J by 4 bases, with 16 bases between them. The CDR3 loop is CASRRSRGDGNTIYF. CDR3 nucleotide sequence: TGTGCCAGCAGACGAAGCAGGGGCGACGGAAACACCATATATTTT.

This chain joins TRBV7-8 and TRBJ2-3; D may be TRBD1 (6 bases). V shed 5 bases and J shed 0 bases, with 12 bases lying between them. CDR3 size: 15 residues. Germline lookup yields CDR1 SGHVS and CDR2 FQNEAQ. For the CDR3, the DNA is TGTGCCAGCAGCCCCTGGGACACCAGCACAGATACGCAGTATTTT. Encoded protein: CASSPWDTSTDTQYF.

This clonotype came up a few times. This chain joins TRBV12-3 or TRBV12-4 and TRBJ1-4; D is unresolved. The CDR3 covers 13 residues. V was pared by 9 bases and J by 8 bases, with 16 bases between. CDR3 loop: CASSPSWREKLFF. The CDR3 nucleotides are TGTGCCAGTAGCCCTTCTTGGCGGGAAAAACTGTTTTTT.

The rearrangement joins TRBV7-1 to TRBJ2-7; a weak D match, TRBD2 (5 bases). TRBV7-1 carries the ORF label, with uncertain function. Between the trimmed V and J ends, which lost 5 bases and 1 base, there was a span of 15 bases. This CDR3 spans 15 amino acids. The CDR3 DNA sequence: TGTGCCAGCAGCCATACGAGGGAAGGTTCCTACGAGCAGTACTTC. It codes for CASSHTREGSYEQYF.

The V call is TRBV2, the J call TRBJ1-6; TRBD1 matches 11 bases. The CDR3 extends over 17 amino acids. V gave up 6 bases and J gave up 8 bases; unmatched junction bases: 12. Per the germline V gene, CDR1 is SNHLY and CDR2 is FYNNEI. As DNA, the CDR3 is TGTGCCAGCAGGGAAATAGGGACAGGGGGGCAGGATTCACCCCTCCACTTT. This codes for CASREIGTGGQDSPLHF. Full variable domain (missing parts from reference TRBV2 and TRBJ1-6): EPEVTQTPSHQVTQMGQEVILRCVPISNHLYFYWYRQILGQKVEFLVSFYNNEISEKSEIFDDQFSVERPDGSNFTLKIRSTKLEDSAMYFCASREIGTGGQDSPLHFGNGTRLTVT.

The chain combines TRBV28 with TRBJ2-2; no clear D. The germline V gene has CDR1 MDHEN and CDR2 SYDVKM. The V and J ends lost 5 bases and 5 bases respectively, with 3 bases between them. The CDR3 loop spans 11 amino acids. The CDR3 here is CASSTTGELFF. CDR3 sequence (DNA): TGTGCCAGCAGTACGACCGGGGAGCTGTTTTTT.

V gene TRBV5-5 combines with J gene TRBJ2-7; D is uncertain. Germline V gives CDR1 SGHKS, CDR2 YYEKEE (reference sequence). V was pared by 0 bases and J by 5 bases, with 6 bases between. The CDR3 has 12 amino acids. CDR3 DNA sequence: TGTGCCAGCAGCTTGGTAGGGCACGAGCAGTACTTC. It is translated as CASSLVGHEQYF.

The chain links TRBV4-1 to TRBJ1-1; no reliable D call. Between the trimmed V and J ends, which lost 0 bases and 7 bases, there was a span of 12 bases. CDR1 and CDR2 from the germline V gene are MGHRA and YSYEKL. The CDR3 extends over 14 amino acids. The CDR3: CASSQDREGYEAFF. The CDR3 bases are TGCGCCAGCAGCCAAGATCGGGAAGGCTATGAAGCTTTCTTT.

The rearrangement links TRBV7-2 to TRBJ2-7; 15 nucleotides line up with TRBD2. The CDR3 has 14 residues. J was trimmed by 7 bases and V by 5 bases; bases with no gene match: 3. The germline V gene encodes CDR1 SGHTA and CDR2 FQGNSA. The CDR3 DNA follows: TGTGCCAGCAGCCCAGGGACTAGCGGGGGGGAGCAGTACTTC. It encodes CASSPGTSGGEQYF.

This sequence joins TRBV6-1 and TRBJ2-1, with 8 bases identical to TRBD2. The CDR3 is 16 residues long. CDR1 and CDR2 (germline): MNHNS, SASEGT. J gave up 5 bases and V 1 base, and 7 bases lay outside the gene matches. The CDR3 spells CASSEVPSGGDNEQFF. As DNA, the CDR3 is TGTGCCAGCAGTGAAGTTCCGAGCGGGGGTGACAATGAGCAGTTCTTC.